The 26 T cell receptor beta chains in this list originate from one sample, sequenced in a study of blood T cells in healthy people across ages. Then a second PCR, running about 6 to 12 cycles, was carried out with a sample-barcoded 5' primer and a J-beta primer mix. TCRdb recomputed calls from the 5' RACE reads with MiXCR, one row per CDR3 protein. The sample has 1.5 million to 2 million distinct CDR3 sequences, 28% seen once. The material sequenced was blood. The receptors were sampled from a woman in her 30s in good health.

For this clonotype: One end of the junction is discordant with germline, which a read error may explain. The chain has TRBV5-1 and TRBJ1-5, with TRBD1 as a possible D gene (5 bases). Germline V gene lookup returns CDR1 SGHRS and CDR2 YFSETQ. The CDR3 sequence is 14 residues long. The CDR3 region has the DNA TGCGCCAGCAGCCTCGACAGCGGCAATCGGCCCCAGCATTTT. This translates into CASSLDSGNRPQHF.

The rearrangement uses TRBV3-1 and TRBJ2-1; 11 bases map to TRBD2. The CDR3 is 15 amino acids. Germline values: CDR1 LGHDT, CDR2 YNNKEL (reference sequence). The V and J ends lost 5 bases and 8 bases, in that order; junction bases with no gene match: 8. CDR3 amino acids: CASSGSGGARDEQFF. As DNA, the CDR3 is TGTGCCAGCAGCGGTAGCGGGGGGGCGCGCGATGAGCAGTTCTTC.

The chain combines TRBV7-2 with TRBJ1-2; 8 nucleotides align to TRBD1. The J segment lost 6 bases and the V segment lost 5 bases, leaving 14 bases of the junction unmatched. The CDR3 covers 16 residues. Germline V gene lookup returns CDR1 SGHTA and CDR2 FQGNSA. CDR3 coding DNA: TGTGCCAGCAGCACGGGACAGGCCTATTTAATGGATGGCTACACCTTC. It encodes CASSTGQAYLMDGYTF.

A few counts support this clonotype. The chain couples TRBV20-1 to TRBJ1-6; D may be TRBD1 (6 bases). The CDR3 has 14 residues. V was trimmed by 8 bases and J by 7 bases, leaving 18 bases between them. Germline CDR1 is DFQATT and CDR2 is SNEGSKA (reference sequence). In nucleotides, the CDR3 is TGCAGTACTGTTACAGGGATGGGAAATTCACCCCTCCACTTT. Translation gives CSTVTGMGNSPLHF.

This clonotype came up a few times. CDR3 sequence reads: CASSAWTASNEKLFF. Here the CDR3 DNA reads TGCGCCAGCAGCGCTTGGACAGCCTCAAATGAAAAACTGTTTTTT. V usage is TRBV5-1 and J usage is TRBJ1-4, with a possible D match to TRBD1 (6 bases). Trimming took off 4 bases at V and 5 bases at J, with 15 bases between the two ends. Looked up from germline, CDR1 is SGHRS and CDR2 is YFSETQ. This CDR3 is 15 amino acids long. Full variable domain (missing parts from reference TRBV5-1 and TRBJ1-4): KAGVTQTPRYLIKTRGQQVTLSCSPISGHRSVSWYQQTPGQGLQFLFEYFSETQRNKGNFPGRFSGRQFSNSRSEMNVSTLELGDSALYLCASSAWTASNEKLFFGSGTQLSVL.

Concerning this clonotype itself: Since no conserved phenylalanine or tryptophan closes the CDR3, a read error is the likely cause. Here the CDR3 DNA reads TGTGCCAGCAGCCTGCAGGGTTATTCACCCCTCCACAGT. Residues: CASSLQGYSPLHS. This rearrangement joins TRBV5-6 to TRBJ1-6; TRBD1 might be the D (5 bases). The germline V gene encodes CDR1 SGHDT and CDR2 YYEEEE. Deletions cut 4 bases from V and 8 bases from J, with 10 bases between. CDR3 length: 13 residues.

This clonotype was observed a few times. The V and J genes are TRBV9 and TRBJ1-6, with a weak D call TRBD1 (5 bases). Per the germline V gene, CDR1 is SGDLS and CDR2 is YYNGEE. The CDR3 has 16 amino acids. V dropped 1 base and J dropped 1 base, with 9 bases sitting between them. CDR3 bases: TGTGCCAGCAGCGTACAGGGAGAGTCCTATAATTCACCCCTCCACTTT. Amino acid sequence: CASSVQGESYNSPLHF. Complete variable domain (other parts from reference TRBV9 and TRBJ1-6): DSGVTQTPKHLITATGQRVTLRCSPRSGDLSVYWYQQSLDQGLQFLIQYYNGEERAKGNILERFSAQQFPDLHSELNLSSLELGDSALYFCASSVQGESYNSPLHFGNGTRLTVT.

About this clonotype: The germline gene is not matched at one end of the junction; a read error may be the cause. This chain connects TRBV15 to TRBJ2-3; D tentatively reads TRBD1 or TRBD2 (6 bases each). This CDR3 is 14 amino acids long. Germline V gives CDR1 LNHNV, CDR2 YYDKDF (reference sequence). CDR3 sequence (DNA): TGTGCCACCAGCAGTGTGGGGGGCGCAGATGCGCAGTATTTT. Its translation is CATSSVGGADAQYF.

With regard to this clonotype: A much larger clone differs from this one at a single base, so this may be a read error. This chain connects TRBV28 to TRBJ2-1; D not resolved. The J call is in doubt because the DNA end fits TRBJ2-7 better. The CDR3 has 12 amino acids. The germline V gene encodes CDR1 MDHEN and CDR2 SYDVKM. The DNA for the CDR3 is TGTGCCAGCTCGGACGGCCTCTACGAGCAGTACTTC. Its protein is CASSDGLYEQYF.

With regard to this clonotype: Possible read error: a much larger clone is one base away. This chain connects TRBV14 to TRBJ2-3; D gene unclear. Germline V CDR1 and CDR2: SGHDN, FVKESK. The CDR3 sequence is 12 residues long. In DNA form, the CDR3 reads TGTGTCAGCAGCCCCCCGGCAGATACGCAGTATTTT. As protein: CVSSPPADTQYF.

V gene TRBV3-1 combines with J gene TRBJ2-1, with 9 bases that match TRBD2. The CDR3 has 15 amino acids. After removal of 2 bases from V and 4 bases from J, the junction contained 3 bases not matched to a gene. CDR1 and CDR2 from the germline V gene are LGHDT and YNNKEL (reference sequence). CDR3 in DNA: TGTGCCAGCAGCCAATCGACTAGCGGATACAATGAGCAGTTCTTC. It translates to CASSQSTSGYNEQFF.

The V gene is TRBV11-2, the J gene TRBJ1-4; D possibly corresponds to TRBD1 (6 bases). This CDR3 has 14 residues. CDR1 and CDR2 (germline): SGHAT, FQNNGV. V was clipped by 5 bases and J by 9 bases, with 16 bases between them. Here the CDR3 reads CASSPFAGAKKLFF. In DNA, the CDR3 is TGTGCCAGCAGCCCCTTCGCGGGGGCGAAAAAACTGTTTTTT.

Here the CDR3 reads CASSQATGTFYNEQFF. CDR3 nucleotides: TGTGCCAGCAGCCAAGCTACCGGGACTTTCTACAATGAGCAGTTCTTC. This chain uses TRBV7-8 with TRBJ2-1, with a tentative D call TRBD2 (6 bases). CDR1 and CDR2 (germline): SGHVS, FQNEAQ. This CDR3 contains 16 residues. V was trimmed by 5 bases and J by 3 bases, leaving 17 bases between them.

The V and J genes are TRBV20-1 and TRBJ2-1; D unresolved. CDR1 and CDR2 (germline): DFQATT, SNEGSKA (reference sequence). This CDR3 has 15 residues. V lost 0 bases and J lost 4, with 13 bases in between. The DNA of the CDR3 is TGCAGTGCTAGAGATCGCGAGGTAGGATACAATGAGCAGTTCTTC. Residues: CSARDREVGYNEQFF.

This clonotype was observed a few times. This sequence joins TRBV18 and TRBJ2-5; TRBD1 aligns across 8 bases. The CDR3 has 15 amino acids. V trimming: 1 base; J trimming: 4 bases; junction bases outside the gene matches: 5. Germline-derived CDR1 and CDR2 are KGHSH and LQKENI. DNA for the CDR3: TGTGCCAGCTCACCACTAAGCACAGGGGGAGAGACCCAGTACTTC. Its translation: CASSPLSTGGETQYF.

The chain employs TRBV6-1 and TRBJ2-4; a possible D gene is TRBD2 (5 bases). Germline V gene data show CDR1 as MNHNS and CDR2 as SASEGT. With 6 bases removed from V and 7 bases from J, the gap between germline ends came to 22 bases. CDR3 length equals 16 residues. The CDR3 DNA is TGTGCCAGCAGCCTCGCCATTCAAGGAACGGGGAACATTCAGTACTTC. Protein sequence: CASSLAIQGTGNIQYF.

This clonotype was counted between two and nine times. The CDR3 DNA reads TGCAGTGCTACTCCCGGGGACGCAAGGAACACTGAAGCTTTCTTT. This translates into CSATPGDARNTEAFF. The V gene is TRBV20-1, the J gene TRBJ1-1, with a possible D match to TRBD1 (5 bases). Germline CDR1 is DFQATT and CDR2 is SNEGSKA (reference sequence). Trimming removed 4 bases at V and 1 base at J, with 16 bases between. The CDR3 is 15 residues long.

V is TRBV11-2 and J is TRBJ2-4; D could derive from TRBD1 or TRBD2 (6 bases each). Germline V lookup: CDR1 SGHAT, CDR2 FQNNGV. Trimming took 5 bases from V and 3 from J, leaving 14 bases between them. The CDR3 is 15 residues long. The CDR3 nucleotides are TGTGCCAGCAGCAAAGGGGGGTTTGGCAAAAACATTCAGTACTTC. It specifies CASSKGGFGKNIQYF.

This clonotype was seen only a few times. This chain uses TRBV2 with TRBJ2-5; D gene unclear. The J call could be wrong; TRBJ2-7 is a better fit for the DNA end. The V gene's germline CDR1 is SNHLY and CDR2 FYNNEI. The CDR3 consists of 11 residues. The CDR3, as DNA: TGTGCCAGTTCCCGGCCCCCCGAGCAGTACTTC. Encoded protein: CASSRPPEQYF.

The rearrangement joins TRBV10-3 to TRBJ2-1, with D perhaps TRBD2 (6 bases). Germline CDR1 reads ENHRY; CDR2 reads SYGVKD. CDR3 length: 12 residues. V lost 2 bases and J lost 8, with 7 bases in between. The DNA for the CDR3 is TGTGCCATCAGTGAGACTAGCCATGAGCAGTTCTTC. Translation: CAISETSHEQFF.

The chain has TRBV6-2 or TRBV6-3 and TRBJ2-1; possible D gene TRBD2, 5 bases. The CDR3 runs to 13 residues. Germline V gene data show CDR1 as MNHEY and CDR2 as SVGEGT. With 6 bases removed from V and 5 bases from J, the gap between germline ends came to 11 bases. The CDR3 DNA is TGTGCCAGCAGGGAGGATGGCCACAATGAGCAGTTCTTC. This sequence encodes CASREDGHNEQFF.

This clonotype was seen a handful of times. This rearrangement joins TRBV7-4 to TRBJ2-5, with 10 bases that match TRBD2. The ends lost 1 base at V and 5 bases at J; junction bases unmatched: 16. The CDR3 is 19 residues long. Per germline, CDR1 SGHVT and CDR2 SQSDAQ. The DNA of the CDR3 is TGTGCCAGCAGCTTAGAGCCGGGGCTAGCGGGAGCTGAACGTGAGACCCAGTACTTC. Translated, it gives CASSLEPGLAGAERETQYF.

There are a few counts of this clonotype. The rearrangement links TRBV7-9 to TRBJ2-3, with 11 bases that match TRBD2. V lost 5 bases and J lost 1; bases outside the gene matches: 5. Germline assignment: CDR1 SEHNR and CDR2 FQNEAQ (reference sequence). The length of the CDR3 is 16 residues. The CDR3 DNA follows: TGTGCCAGCAGCGTCTCGACTAGCGGGGGCACAGATACGCAGTATTTT. Its translation is CASSVSTSGGTDTQYF.

The V call is TRBV2, the J call TRBJ2-4; 11 bases agree with TRBD2. CDR1 is SNHLY and CDR2 is FYNNEI in the germline V gene. V lost 6 bases and J lost 7; bases outside the gene matches: 8. CDR3 length equals 15 residues. CDR3 region: CASSAELAGENIQYF. CDR3 bases: TGTGCCAGCAGCGCCGAACTAGCGGGAGAGAACATTCAGTACTTC.

This chain uses TRBV20-1 with TRBJ2-1; D remains unclear. V was cut by 0 bases and J by 6 bases, with 9 bases left in between. Per the germline V gene, CDR1 is DFQATT and CDR2 is SNEGSKA (reference sequence). The CDR3 sequence is 13 residues long. CDR3 DNA: TGCAGTGCTAGAGATCCCCCAGGCAATGAGCAGTTCTTC. Protein: CSARDPPGNEQFF.

The chain links TRBV13 to TRBJ1-2; D gene ambiguous. Germline V gives CDR1 PRHDT, CDR2 FYEKMQ (reference sequence). This CDR3 has 13 amino acids. The V end lost 0 bases, the J end lost 12 bases, and 14 bases lay between the germline ends. This chain's CDR3 is CASSLGGRRGDTF. CDR3 sequence (DNA): TGTGCCAGCAGCTTAGGTGGACGTAGAGGAGACACCTTC.